Listed here is a single T cell receptor beta chain. Libraries were prepared by immunoSEQ multiplex PCR; TCRdb keeps only in-frame clonotypes and omits some of them. The sample lists around 78,000 clones, approximately 86% occurring once. V gave up 6 bases and J gave up 6 bases, with 18 bases separating them. The CDR3 spans 15 residues. Germline V gene sequence: CDR1 SGHTA, CDR2 FQGNSA. The data are from a study of blood T cell repertoires in COVID-19. At the level of the study: In each case, the material was cDNA or gDNA derived from T cells, B-cell-depleted T cells, or PBMCs.

The chain joins TRBV7-2 to TRBJ2-1; D not certain. The sequencing sample was made of peripheral blood. The receptor's source is a woman aged 60-75 years with acute or convalescent COVID-19. For the CDR3, the DNA is TGTGCCAGCAGTATCGTCCAGGATCGAGCCAATGAGCAGTTCTTC. It yields the protein CASSIVQDRANEQFF. Combining the CDR3 with reference TRBV7-2 and TRBJ2-1 gives the whole variable domain GAGVSQSPSNKVTEKGKDVELRCDPISGHTALYWYRQSLGQGLEFLIYFQGNSAPDKSGLPSDRFSAERTGGSVSTLTIQRTQQEDSAVYLCASSIVQDRANEQFFGPGTRLTVL.